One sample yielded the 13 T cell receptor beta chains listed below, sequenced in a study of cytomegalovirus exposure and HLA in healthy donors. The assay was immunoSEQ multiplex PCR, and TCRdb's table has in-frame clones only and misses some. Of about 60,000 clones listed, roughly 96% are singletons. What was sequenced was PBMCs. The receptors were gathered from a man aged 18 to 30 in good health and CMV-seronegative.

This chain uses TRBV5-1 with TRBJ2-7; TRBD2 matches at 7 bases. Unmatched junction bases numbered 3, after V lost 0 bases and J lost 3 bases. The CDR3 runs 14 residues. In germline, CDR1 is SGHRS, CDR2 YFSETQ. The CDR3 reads CASSLAGGNYEQYF. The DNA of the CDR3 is TGCGCCAGCAGCTTGGCGGGGGGAAACTACGAGCAGTACTTC.

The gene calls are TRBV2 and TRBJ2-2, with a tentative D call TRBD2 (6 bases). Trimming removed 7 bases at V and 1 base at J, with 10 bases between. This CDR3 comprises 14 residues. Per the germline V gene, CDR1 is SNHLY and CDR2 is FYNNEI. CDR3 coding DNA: TGTGCCAGCATGTGGGGACTGAACACCGGGGAGCTGTTTTTT. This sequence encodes CASMWGLNTGELFF.

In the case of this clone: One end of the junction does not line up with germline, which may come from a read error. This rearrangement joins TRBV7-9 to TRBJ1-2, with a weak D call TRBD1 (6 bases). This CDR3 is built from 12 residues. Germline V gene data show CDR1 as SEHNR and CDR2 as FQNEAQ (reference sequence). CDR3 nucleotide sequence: TGTGCCAGCAGCTTAGGGACAGCCGAATTTAACTTC. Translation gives CASSLGTAEFNF.

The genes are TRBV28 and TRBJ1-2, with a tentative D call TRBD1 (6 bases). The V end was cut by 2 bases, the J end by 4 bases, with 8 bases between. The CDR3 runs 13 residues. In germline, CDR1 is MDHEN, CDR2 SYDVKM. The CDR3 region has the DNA TGTGCCAGCAGTTTAAACAGGGCCTATGGCTACACCTTC. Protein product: CASSLNRAYGYTF.

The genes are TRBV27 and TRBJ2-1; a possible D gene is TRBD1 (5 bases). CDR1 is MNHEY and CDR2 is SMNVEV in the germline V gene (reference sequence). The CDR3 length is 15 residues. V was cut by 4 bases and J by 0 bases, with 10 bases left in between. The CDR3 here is CASSWGASSYNEQFF. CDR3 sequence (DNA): TGTGCCAGCAGTTGGGGCGCGAGCTCCTACAATGAGCAGTTCTTC.

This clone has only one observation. The CDR3: CASSTGANVLTF. The CDR3 region has the DNA TGTGCCAGCAGCACAGGGGCCAACGTCCTGACTTTC. The rearrangement links TRBV27 to TRBJ2-6; D remains ambiguous. CDR1 and CDR2 from the germline V gene are MNHEY and SMNVEV (reference sequence). This CDR3 has 12 residues. Trimming took off 6 bases at V and 4 bases at J, with 4 bases between the two ends.

CDR3 loop: CASSIWSSGGYNEQFF. Here the CDR3 DNA reads TGTGCCAGCAGCATCTGGTCCAGCGGGGGTTACAATGAGCAGTTCTTC. J is TRBJ2-1 and V is TRBV28; 8 bases line up with TRBD2. The CDR3 covers 16 residues. Germline trimming cut 6 bases from V and 4 bases from J; bases unmatched to any gene: 11. Germline V gene lookup returns CDR1 MDHEN and CDR2 SYDVKM.

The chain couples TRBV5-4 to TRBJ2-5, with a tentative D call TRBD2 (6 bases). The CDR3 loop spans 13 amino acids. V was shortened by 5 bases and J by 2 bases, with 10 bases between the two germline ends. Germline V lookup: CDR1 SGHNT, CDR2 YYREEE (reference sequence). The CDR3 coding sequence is TGTGCCAGCAGAAATCGGGGGCAAGAGACCCAGTACTTC. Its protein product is CASRNRGQETQYF.

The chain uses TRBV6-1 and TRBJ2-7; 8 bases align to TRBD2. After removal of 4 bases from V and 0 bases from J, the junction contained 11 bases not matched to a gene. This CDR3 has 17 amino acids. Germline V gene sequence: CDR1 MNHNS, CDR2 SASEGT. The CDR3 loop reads CASSGPGGGRISYEQYF. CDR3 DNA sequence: TGTGCCAGCAGTGGGCCGGGTGGCGGGAGGATCTCCTACGAGCAGTACTTC.

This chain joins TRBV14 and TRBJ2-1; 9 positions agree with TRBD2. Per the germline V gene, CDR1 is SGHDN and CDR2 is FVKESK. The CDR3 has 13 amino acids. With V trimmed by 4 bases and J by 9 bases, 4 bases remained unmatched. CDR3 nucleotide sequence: TGTGCCAGCAGCCTAGCGGGAGTAGGTGAGCAGTTCTTC. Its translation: CASSLAGVGEQFF.

The CDR3 sequence is CASSLVADTQYF. The CDR3, as DNA: TGCGCCAGCAGCTTGGTCGCAGATACGCAGTATTTT. The chain uses TRBV5-1 and TRBJ2-3; D unclear. Between the trimmed V and J ends, which lost 0 bases and 4 bases, there was a span of 3 bases. The CDR3 contains 12 residues. Germline loops: CDR1 SGHRS, CDR2 YFSETQ. Based on the CDR3 plus reference TRBV5-1 and TRBJ2-3, the full variable domain is KAGVTQTPRYLIKTRGQQVTLSCSPISGHRSVSWYQQTPGQGLQFLFEYFSETQRNKGNFPGRFSGRQFSNSRSEMNVSTLELGDSALYLCASSLVADTQYFGPGTRLTVL.

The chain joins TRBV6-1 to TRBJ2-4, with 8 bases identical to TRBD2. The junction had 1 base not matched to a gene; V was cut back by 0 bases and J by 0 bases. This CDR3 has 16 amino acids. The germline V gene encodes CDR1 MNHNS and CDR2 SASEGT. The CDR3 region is CASSEALAGAKNIQYF. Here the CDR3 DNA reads TGTGCCAGCAGTGAAGCGCTAGCGGGAGCCAAAAACATTCAGTACTTC.

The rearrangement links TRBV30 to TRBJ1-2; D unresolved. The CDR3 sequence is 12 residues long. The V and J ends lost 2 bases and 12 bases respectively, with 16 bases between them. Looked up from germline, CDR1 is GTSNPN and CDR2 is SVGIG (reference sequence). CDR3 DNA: TGTGCCTGGAGTCCGACCCGGACGACTAACACCTTC. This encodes CAWSPTRTTNTF.